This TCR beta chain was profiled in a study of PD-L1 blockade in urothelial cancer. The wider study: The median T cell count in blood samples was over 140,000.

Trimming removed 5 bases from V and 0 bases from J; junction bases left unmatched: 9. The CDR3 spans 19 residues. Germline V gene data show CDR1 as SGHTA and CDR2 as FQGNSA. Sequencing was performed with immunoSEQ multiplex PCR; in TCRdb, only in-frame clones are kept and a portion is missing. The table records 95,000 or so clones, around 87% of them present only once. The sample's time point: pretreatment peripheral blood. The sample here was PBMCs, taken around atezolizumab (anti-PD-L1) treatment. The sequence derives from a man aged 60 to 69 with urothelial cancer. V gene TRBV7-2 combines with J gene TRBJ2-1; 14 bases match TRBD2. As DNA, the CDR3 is TGTGCCAGCAGCCCCCTAGGAGGACTAGCGGGGGGCTCCTACAATGAGCAGTTCTTC. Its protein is CASSPLGGLAGGSYNEQFF.